The rows below give T cell receptor beta chains drawn from one sample of a study of cytomegalovirus exposure and HLA in healthy donors. Libraries were prepared by immunoSEQ multiplex PCR; TCRdb keeps only in-frame clonotypes and omits some of them. Of about 160,000 clones detected, approximately 96% appear once; the ten largest clones hold roughly 0.83%. The specimen was PBMCs. All receptors derive from a woman under 30 in good health and CMV-seronegative. Each CDR3 is given with its conserved first and last residue. The D gene is left open where the match is weak. Only some rows state a clone size, as once, few, many or a class for expanded clones.

D	J	size	length	V	CDR3	DNA
TRBD2	TRBJ2-2	.	15	TRBV5-1	CASSLGVAGTGELFF	TGCGCCAGCAGCTTGGGAGTAGCGGGGACCGGGGAGCTGTTTTTT
.	TRBJ1-4	.	15	TRBV27	CASSPEQGVWEKLFF	TGTGCCAGCAGTCCGGAACAAGGGGTATGGGAAAAACTGTTTTTT
TRBD2	TRBJ2-2	.	16	TRBV7-2	CASSPTLSGSAGELFF	TGTGCCAGCAGCCCTACCCTTAGCGGGTCTGCCGGGGAGCTGTTTTTT
.	TRBJ1-2	.	17	TRBV19	CASSIGHGGLRNYGYTF	TGTGCCAGTAGTATCGGTCACGGGGGACTCCGTAACTATGGCTACACCTTC
TRBD1	TRBJ1-1	few	15	TRBV6-5	CASSYDRGSNTEAFF	TGTGCCAGCAGTTACGACAGGGGATCGAACACTGAAGCTTTCTTT
.	TRBJ1-1	.	14	TRBV5-6	CASMGGNRDTEAFF	TGTGCCAGCATGGGAGGGAACAGGGACACTGAAGCTTTCTTT
.	TRBJ1-4	.	14	TRBV6-5	CASSSRDKNEKLFF	TGTGCCAGCAGTAGCCGGGACAAGAATGAAAAACTGTTTTTT
TRBD1	TRBJ2-2	once	17	TRBV4-2	CASSQEGTGGATGELFF	TGTGCCAGCAGCCAAGAAGGGACAGGGGGCGCGACCGGGGAGCTGTTTTTT
.	TRBJ2-3	.	13	TRBV5-1	CASSSGDTDTQYF	TGCGCCAGCAGCTCCGGGGACACAGATACGCAGTATTTT
TRBD2	TRBJ2-7	.	15	TRBV6-1	CASSVQRGSSYEQYF	TGTGCCAGCAGCGTCCAGCGGGGGAGCTCCTACGAGCAGTACTTC
TRBD1	TRBJ1-2	.	14	TRBV30	CAWSADRADYGYTF	TGTGCCTGGAGTGCAGACAGGGCCGACTATGGCTACACCTTC
.	TRBJ1-1	.	14	TRBV27	CASSPDRMNTEAFF	TGTGCCAGCAGTCCGGACAGAATGAACACTGAAGCTTTCTTT
.	TRBJ1-1	.	14	TRBV6-1	CASSDGRANTEAFF	TGTGCCAGCAGTGACGGCAGGGCGAACACTGAAGCTTTCTTT
TRBD1	TRBJ1-4	.	15	TRBV2	CASSPRQGTNEKLFF	TGTGCCAGCAGTCCCCGACAGGGAACTAATGAAAAACTGTTTTTT
.	TRBJ1-4	.	14	TRBV5-1	CASSLGGANEKLFF	TGCGCCAGCAGCTTGGGGGGGGCTAATGAAAAACTGTTTTTT
.	TRBJ1-2	.	13	TRBV6-6	CASSDQGLGGYTF	TGTGCCAGCAGTGACCAGGGGTTAGGTGGCTACACCTTC
TRBD1	TRBJ1-6	.	15	TRBV4-1	CASSRDRAPGSPLHF	TGCGCCAGCAGCCGGGACAGGGCTCCAGGTTCACCCCTCCACTTT
.	TRBJ2-7	few	13	TRBV6-5	CASSYSGSYEQYF	TGTGCCAGCAGTTACTCTGGGAGCTACGAGCAGTACTTC
TRBD1	TRBJ1-4	.	16	TRBV5-1	CASSAEQGALNEKLFF	TGCGCCAGCAGCGCGGAACAGGGGGCACTTAATGAAAAACTGTTTTTT
.	TRBJ1-6	.	15	TRBV30	CAWAGDSSYNSPLHF	TGTGCCTGGGCGGGGGATAGCTCCTATAATTCACCCCTCCACTTT
.	TRBJ2-6	once	17	TRBV5-6	CASSLVGRVAGANVLTF	TGTGCCAGCAGCTTGGTTGGCAGGGTAGCTGGGGCCAACGTCCTGACTTTC
.	TRBJ1-3	.	15	TRBV2	CASSRRTVSGNTIYF	TGTGCCAGCAGCCGTAGGACAGTATCTGGAAACACCATATATTTT
TRBD2	TRBJ2-7	.	16	TRBV7-8	CASSLSLTGGSYEQYF	TGTGCCAGCAGCTTAAGTTTAACGGGGGGCTCCTACGAGCAGTACTTC
.	TRBJ1-1	.	15	TRBV29-1	CSVEDLGGLGSEAFF	TGCAGCGTTGAAGATCTGGGAGGGCTAGGCAGTGAAGCTTTCTTT
TRBD1	TRBJ1-6	once	16	TRBV6-1	CASREYLTGENSPLHF	TGTGCCAGCAGGGAATACCTGACAGGGGAAAATTCACCCCTCCACTTT
.	TRBJ2-6	.	15	TRBV15	CATSRRDTGANVLTF	TGTGCCACCAGCCGCAGGGATACCGGGGCCAACGTCCTGACTTTC
.	TRBJ2-7	.	13	TRBV21-1	CASSSRGSYEQYF	TGTGCCAGCAGCTCCCGGGGCTCCTACGAGCAGTACTTC
.	TRBJ2-7	once	15	TRBV28	CASSLWFLSSYEQYF	TGTGCCAGCAGTTTGTGGTTCCTGAGCTCCTACGAGCAGTACTTC
.	TRBJ2-1	.	14	TRBV4-3	CASSQAPGYNEQFF	TGCGCCAGCAGCCAAGCCCCAGGGTACAATGAGCAGTTCTTC
TRBD1	TRBJ1-2	.	16	TRBV18	CASSPYRQGNNYGYTF	TGTGCCAGCTCACCGTATCGACAGGGGAATAACTATGGCTACACCTTC
.	TRBJ2-7	.	11	TRBV7-9	CASRAGNEQYF	TGTGCCAGCAGGGCAGGGAACGAGCAGTACTTC
TRBD1	TRBJ1-5	.	17	TRBV6-1	CASSVAGGVFINQPQHF	TGTGCCAGCAGTGTTGCAGGGGGCGTCTTTATCAATCAGCCCCAGCATTTT
.	TRBJ1-6	few	13	TRBV18	CASSYSGDSPLHF	TGTGCCAGCTCATATTCCGGGGATTCACCCCTCCACTTT
.	TRBJ2-2	.	13	TRBV7-2	CASSNGDTGELFF	TGTGCCAGCAGCAACGGGGACACCGGGGAGCTGTTTTTT
TRBD1	TRBJ1-1	.	15	TRBV25-1	CASSRTGTGGTEAFF	TGTGCCAGCAGTCGAACCGGGACAGGGGGAACTGAAGCTTTCTTT
.	TRBJ2-2	.	14	TRBV6-5	CASSYDYPTGELFF	TGTGCCAGCAGTTACGACTACCCCACCGGGGAGCTGTTTTTT
.	TRBJ1-3	.	16	TRBV9	CASSVGSPYSGNTIYF	TGTGCCAGCAGCGTAGGAAGCCCTTACTCTGGAAACACCATATATTTT
.	TRBJ2-1	once	16	TRBV6-6	CASSFTDRPPRDEQFF	TGTGCCAGCAGTTTCACAGACCGGCCCCCTCGTGATGAGCAGTTCTTC
.	TRBJ2-7	.	12	TRBV5-1	CASSLTGYEQYF	TGCGCCAGCAGCTTGACAGGTTACGAGCAGTACTTC
TRBD2	TRBJ2-5	.	15	TRBV7-2	CASSFGLAGAGTQYF	TGTGCCAGCAGCTTCGGACTAGCGGGGGCTGGGACCCAGTACTTC
.	TRBJ1-2	.	16	TRBV10-3	CAISQTKEGPNYGYTF	TGTGCCATCAGCCAGACAAAGGAGGGGCCAAACTATGGCTACACCTTC
TRBD2	TRBJ2-5	.	16	TRBV5-4	CASSLWGAGGGETQYF	TGTGCCAGCAGCTTGTGGGGCGCGGGGGGTGGAGAGACCCAGTACTTC
TRBD2	TRBJ2-5	.	16	TRBV5-4	CASSFLGGGLGETQYF	TGTGCCAGCAGCTTTCTCGGGGGGGGGCTGGGGGAGACCCAGTACTTC
TRBD1	TRBJ1-1	.	16	TRBV7-2	CASSPQGGFRNTEAFF	TGTGCCAGCAGCCCACAGGGGGGGTTCCGGAACACTGAAGCTTTCTTT
TRBD1	TRBJ1-3	.	16	TRBV4-1	CASSQDDRGWGNTIYF	TGCGCCAGCAGCCAAGACGACAGGGGATGGGGAAACACCATATATTTT
TRBD2	TRBJ2-2	.	21	TRBV27	CASSPYGGPGGPPRDTGELFF	TGTGCCAGCAGCCCCTACGGTGGTCCGGGGGGGCCCCCCCGAGACACCGGGGAGCTGTTTTTT